A selection of T cell receptor beta chains follows, all from one sample in a study of shared clonotypes between healthy human individuals. Profiled with immunoSEQ multiplex PCR; TCRdb holds only in-frame clones, not every one. The sample has about 510,000 clones, about 75% seen once. The source material was PBMCs. The source of these receptors is a woman aged 35 to 49 in good health. Some clones in this sample may be carry-over from other donors' samples. Each CDR3 is given with its conserved first and last residue. The D gene is left open where the match is weak. Clone size appears in some rows only: once, few, many, or a class for an expanded clone.

>TRBV28|NA|TRBJ2-7|NA
TGTGCCAGCAGTTTTTATTGGGGGAGATACGAGCAGTACTTC
CASSFYWGRYEQYF
>TRBV11-3|NA|TRBJ2-1|NA
TGTGCCAGCAGCCTAGGTGGGGTTGAGCAGTTCTTC
CASSLGGVEQFF
>TRBV30|NA|TRBJ1-5|NA
TGTGCCTGGAGTGTAGATAGCAATCAGCCCCAGCATTTT
CAWSVDSNQPQHF
>TRBV13|NA|TRBJ2-7|NA
TGTGCCAGCAGCTTGCAGGGGGGACAGTTGTACGAGCAGTACTTC
CASSLQGGQLYEQYF
>TRBV7-2|NA|TRBJ2-7|NA
TGTGCCAGCAGCCACGGACCCGCCTACGAGCAGTACTTC
CASSHGPAYEQYF
>TRBV5-4|TRBD1|TRBJ1-3|NA
TGTGCCAGCAGCTCAGGACAGGGAAGCTCTGGAAACACCATATATTTT
CASSSGQGSSGNTIYF
>TRBV29-1|TRBD1|TRBJ2-3|once
TGCAGCGTTGAACCTGGACAGGGGGCAGATACGCAGTATTTT
CSVEPGQGADTQYF
>TRBV27|NA|TRBJ2-2|NA
TGTGCCAGCAGTTTGAACGGAGTGAACACCGGGGAGCTGTTTTTT
CASSLNGVNTGELFF
>TRBV29-1|TRBD2|TRBJ2-5|NA
TGCAGCGTACCAACTGGGACAGAAAGACTAGCGGGAGGGGAGACCCAGTACTTC
CSVPTGTERLAGGETQYF
>TRBV5-5|NA|TRBJ2-7|NA
TGTGCCAGCAGCTTGGCGCCCTTATCATACGAGCAGTACTTC
CASSLAPLSYEQYF
>TRBV7-2|TRBD1|TRBJ2-1|few
TGTGCCAGCAGCTTCGACAGGGGGCCAAATGAGCAGTTCTTC
CASSFDRGPNEQFF
>TRBV28|NA|TRBJ1-5|NA
TGTGCCAGCAGTCTAGCCAGGGATCAGCCCCAGCATTTT
CASSLARDQPQHF
>TRBV6-4|NA|TRBJ2-7|NA
TGTGCCAGCAGTCCGGAGGAGGGGTCCTACGAGCAGTACTTC
CASSPEEGSYEQYF
>TRBV19|NA|TRBJ1-3|NA
TGTGCCAGTATCACCTCTGGAAACACCATATATTTT
CASITSGNTIYF
>TRBV10-2|NA|TRBJ2-2|NA
TGCGCCAGCAAACAGGGTTTCTTAAACACCGGGGAGCTGTTTTTT
CASKQGFLNTGELFF
>TRBV7-6|NA|TRBJ2-3|NA
TGCGCCAGCAGCTTAGTAAGCGGCAGCACAGATACGCAGTATTTT
CASSLVSGSTDTQYF
>TRBV28|TRBD2|TRBJ2-7|NA
TGTGCCAGCAGTAGCGGGAGTCCCTACGAGCAGTACTTC
CASSSGSPYEQYF
>TRBV29-1|NA|TRBJ2-5|NA
TGCAGCGTTGGAGACAGTGGGGAGACCCAGTACTTC
CSVGDSGETQYF
>TRBV27|NA|TRBJ1-4|NA
TGTGCCAGCTCAGTTGCAACTAATGAAAAACTGTTTTTT
CASSVATNEKLFF
>TRBV28|NA|TRBJ1-2|NA
TGTGCCTTAGGCCGGGGTGGAGGTTATGGCTACACCTTC
CALGRGGGYGYTF